The entry below gives a single TCR beta chain sequence along with its context. The data derive from a study of blood T cell repertoires in COVID-19. Study context: Spain, Italy and the United States supplied samples that represented acute and convalescent COVID-19. T cells, B-cell-depleted T cells, or PBMCs provided the cDNA or gDNA that served as material.

In the authors' methods: How many nucleated cells were present was estimated from reference gene primer amplification. Sequencing used immunoSEQ multiplex PCR; TCRdb keeps in-frame clones, though not all of them. That table furnishes V, J and clone size, whereas the DNA furnished D and trimming. The sample carries approximately 110,000 clones, 88% recorded once. CDR1 and CDR2 from the germline V gene are LNHNV and YYDKDF (reference sequence). Trimming cost V 0 bases and J 2 bases, with 10 bases left between them. This CDR3 region has 15 residues. The sample comprised peripheral blood. This TCR came from a woman aged 50 to 60 with active or convalescent COVID-19. This chain connects TRBV15 to TRBJ2-5; D uncertain. CDR3 DNA sequence: TGTGCCACCAGCAGAGAAGGCGGAGTTCAAGAGACCCAGTACTTC. Translation gives CATSREGGVQETQYF.